A single sample gave rise to the 22 T cell receptor beta chains below, sequenced in a study of T cells in Graves' hyperthyroidism and ophthalmopathy (dated by TCRdb to between 2018 and 2020). Library preparation employed multiplex PCR. Sequenced on an Illumina HiSeq 2000. Amplification of TCR beta CDR3 regions was carried out from RNA transcripts. The first round of RT-PCR for the TCR CDR3 was performed with the HTBI primer set and the Qiagen OneStep RT-PCR kit. Using fastp trimming at Q25 and MiXCR clonotype assembly, TCRdb reanalyzed the public sequencing data and kept in-frame beta chains. Records with the same CDR3 protein are collapsed into one entry carrying the most frequent genes and DNA. The table for this sample lists about 200,000 distinct CDR3 sequences; 17% of them were counted only once. The ten largest clones represent 53% of the sample. Sequencing was done on a sample of blood. Receptors originate from a woman between 50 and 59 years old with Graves' hyperthyroidism.

This clonotype occurred a few times. This rearrangement joins TRBV5-1 to TRBJ1-1, with D perhaps matching TRBD1 (5 bases). V lost 6 bases and J 0 bases, leaving 15 bases between the germline ends. The CDR3 loop spans 15 amino acids. The V gene's germline CDR1 is SGHRS and CDR2 YFSETQ. CDR3 sequence: CASNGGSNLNTEAFF. In DNA, the CDR3 is TGCGCCAGCAACGGGGGTTCCAATTTGAACACTGAAGCTTTCTTT. Full variable domain (rest looked up from reference TRBV5-1 and TRBJ1-1): KAGVTQTPRYLIKTRGQQVTLSCSPISGHRSVSWYQQTPGQGLQFLFEYFSETQRNKGNFPGRFSGRQFSNSRSEMNVSTLELGDSALYLCASNGGSNLNTEAFFGQGTRLTVV.

The sample holds a few counts of this clonotype. This rearrangement joins TRBV13 to TRBJ2-7; D is undetermined. The germline V gene encodes CDR1 PRHDT and CDR2 FYEKMQ (reference sequence). The V and J ends lost 0 bases and 4 bases respectively, with 7 bases between them. The CDR3 runs 13 residues. CDR3 protein: CASSLGFQYEQYF. The CDR3 coding sequence is TGTGCCAGCAGCTTAGGTTTTCAGTACGAGCAGTACTTC.

This clonotype has only a few counts. The chain joins TRBV7-3 to TRBJ1-1; D is possibly TRBD1 (6 bases). Trimming took off 6 bases at V and 2 bases at J, with 19 bases between the two ends. From germline, CDR1 is SGHTA and CDR2 FQGTGA. This CDR3 contains 16 residues. The CDR3 loop is CASSLRAGRGNTEAFF. In nucleotides, the CDR3 is TGTGCCAGCAGTCTTAGGGCAGGCAGGGGAAACACTGAAGCTTTCTTT.

This clonotype was counted between two and nine times. The chain has TRBV6-1 and TRBJ2-7; unclear D gene. The CDR3 covers 14 residues. V lost 7 bases to trimming and J lost 3 bases, with 16 bases between them. CDR1 MNHNS and CDR2 SASEGT come from the germline V gene. This CDR3 reads CASTRGTENYEQYF. The CDR3, as DNA: TGTGCCAGCACCCGTGGCACAGAAAACTACGAGCAGTACTTC.

This clonotype was observed at least ten times. The V and J genes are TRBV29-1 and TRBJ2-3, with D possibly TRBD2 on 5 matching bases. CDR1 SQVTM and CDR2 ANQGSEA come from the germline V gene. Trimming took 8 bases from V and 6 from J, leaving 12 bases between them. This CDR3 is 11 amino acids long. CDR3 in amino acids: CSPEVGDTQYF. CDR3 bases: TGCAGCCCGGAGGTGGGTGATACGCAGTATTTT.

This clonotype came up many times. CDR3 DNA: TGCAGCGTGGCCTCGAACGGACGGGCAGATACGCAGTATTTT. It translates to CSVASNGRADTQYF. The J gene is TRBJ2-3, the V gene TRBV29-1; D is unresolved. Deletions cut 6 bases from V and 4 bases from J, with 17 bases between. The germline gives CDR1 SQVTM, CDR2 ANQGSEA. The CDR3 has 14 residues.

The chain recombines TRBV19 with TRBJ2-2, with a weak D call TRBD2 (7 bases). Trimming removed 7 bases from V and 3 bases from J, with 18 bases in between. CDR3 length: 16 residues. CDR1 is LNHDA, CDR2 SQIVND, per germline (reference sequence). The CDR3 DNA reads as TGTGCCAGTACCCTATGGGGGGGCCGGGACACCGGGGAGCTGTTTTTT. It specifies CASTLWGGRDTGELFF.

CDR3 loop: CASSPRDFGELFF. The CDR3 DNA reads TGTGCCAGCTCACCCCGCGACTTCGGGGAGCTGTTTTTT. The rearrangement links TRBV18 to TRBJ2-2, with D unclear. The CDR3 consists of 13 residues. The germline gives CDR1 KGHSH, CDR2 LQKENI. The V gene lost 3 bases and the J gene lost 7 bases, with 9 bases spanning the gap.

There are many counts of this clonotype. The chain has TRBV11-2 and TRBJ2-7, with a weak D call TRBD2 (6 bases). Deletions cut 2 bases from V and 4 bases from J, with 15 bases between. The CDR3 consists of 15 residues. Germline CDR1 is SGHAT and CDR2 is FQNNGV. The CDR3 sequence is CASSLKQEGFYEQYF. The CDR3 coding sequence is TGTGCCAGCAGCTTAAAGCAGGAGGGTTTTTACGAGCAGTACTTC.

This clonotype came up many times. The gene calls are TRBV6-1 and TRBJ2-3, with TRBD2 matching over 10 bases. Germline CDR1 is MNHNS and CDR2 is SASEGT. CDR3 size: 15 residues. J was trimmed by 5 bases and V by 6 bases; bases with no gene match: 8. This CDR3 is CASRRLAGVGDTQYF. CDR3 DNA: TGTGCCAGCAGGCGCCTAGCGGGAGTTGGAGATACGCAGTATTTT.

In its sample, this clonotype was seen a few times. The CDR3 does not end in the conserved phenylalanine or tryptophan, so this is likely a read error. The rearrangement joins TRBV7-9 to TRBJ2-7; 7 positions agree with TRBD2. The V gene's germline CDR1 is SEHNR and CDR2 FQNEAQ (reference sequence). J gave up 2 bases and V 6 bases, and 4 bases lay outside the gene matches. The CDR3 covers 13 residues. Here the CDR3 DNA reads TGTGCCAGCAGTTACGCGGGGGCCTACGAGCAGTACCTC. Its protein product is CASSYAGAYEQYL.

The CDR3 reads CASSFYSGTPLSPLHF. The CDR3 nucleotides are TGTGCCAGCAGCTTTTATAGCGGGACACCGCTTTCACCCCTCCACTTT. The chain joins TRBV7-9 to TRBJ1-6, with D maybe TRBD1 (6 bases). Germline CDR1 reads SEHNR; CDR2 reads FQNEAQ (reference sequence). The CDR3 extends over 16 amino acids. V was pared by 3 bases and J by 9 bases, with 18 bases between.

This clonotype showed up just a few times. V is TRBV4-2 and J is TRBJ1-4, with a possible D match to TRBD1 (5 bases). The CDR3 is 18 amino acids. The V gene lost 5 bases and the J gene lost 0 bases, with 19 bases spanning the gap. Germline-derived CDR1 and CDR2 are LGHNA and YNFKEQ. The chain's CDR3 is CASSSTRDRLATNEKLFF. The CDR3 nucleotides are TGTGCCAGCAGCTCCACCCGGGACCGCCTTGCAACTAATGAAAAACTGTTTTTT.

This clonotype was picked up many times. The J gene is TRBJ2-1, the V gene TRBV29-1; D is undetermined. CDR1 is SQVTM, CDR2 ANQGSEA, per germline. V lost 2 bases to trimming and J lost 7 bases, with 6 bases between them. This CDR3 spans 11 amino acids. CDR3 DNA sequence: TGCAGCGTTGAAAAGGCAAATGAGCAGTTCTTC. This codes for CSVEKANEQFF.

This rearrangement joins TRBV20-1 to TRBJ2-7; D is possibly TRBD2 (5 bases). V was shortened by 1 base and J by 1 base, with 14 bases between the two germline ends. This CDR3 is 15 amino acids long. CDR1 and CDR2 (germline): DFQATT, SNEGSKA (reference sequence). CDR3 amino acids: CSARVSGRSSYEQYF. As DNA, the CDR3 is TGCAGTGCTAGAGTAAGCGGCCGCTCTTCCTACGAGCAGTACTTC.

Worth noting for this clonotype: One base away lies a much larger clone, so this may be a sequencing read error. V and J are TRBV18 and TRBJ2-3; weak D call: TRBD2 (5 bases). The CDR3 covers 16 residues. Germline loops: CDR1 KGHSH, CDR2 LQKENI. This chain's CDR3 is CANSLSRTQSTDTQYF. Written as DNA, the CDR3 is TGTGCCAACTCACTGTCGAGGACTCAGAGCACAGATACGCAGTATTTT.

Ten or more counts support this clonotype. One junction end does not reproduce the germline sequence, and a read error may be involved. The rearrangement uses TRBV3-1 and TRBJ2-7; possible D gene TRBD1, 6 bases. The CDR3 sequence is 15 residues long. The germline CDR1 and CDR2 sequences are LGHDT and YNNKEL (reference sequence). The CDR3 DNA reads as TGTGCCAGCAGCAAAGAGGGGGAGCTAGCCTACGAGCAGTACTTC. It yields the protein CASSKEGELAYEQYF.

The genes are TRBV9 and TRBJ2-2; D remains unclear. The CDR3 covers 15 residues. V shed 4 bases and J shed 6 bases, with 16 bases lying between them. Germline V lookup: CDR1 SGDLS, CDR2 YYNGEE. CDR3 bases: TGTGCCAGCAGCTCCCCGGGCCCTTCGGCCGGGGAGCTGTTTTTT. Amino acid sequence: CASSSPGPSAGELFF.

Ten or more counts support this clonotype. This chain joins TRBV6-1 and TRBJ2-3; D is perhaps TRBD1 or TRBD2 (6 bases each). The ends were cut back, 7 bases at V and 2 bases at J, with 16 bases in the middle. Germline lookup yields CDR1 MNHNS and CDR2 SASEGT. The CDR3 totals 15 residues. CDR3 residues: CASTQGGLPTDTQYF. CDR3 nucleotide sequence: TGTGCCAGCACCCAAGGGGGACTGCCCACAGATACGCAGTATTTT.

This clonotype has just a few counts. V usage is TRBV20-1 and J usage is TRBJ1-4, with D perhaps TRBD1 (5 bases). The V and J ends lost 2 bases and 0 bases respectively, with 7 bases between them. CDR1 and CDR2 from the germline V gene are DFQATT and SNEGSKA (reference sequence). The CDR3 has 14 amino acids. The CDR3 sequence is CSARRQPTNEKLFF. In nucleotides, the CDR3 is TGCAGTGCTAGAAGACAGCCAACTAATGAAAAACTGTTTTTT.

This clonotype was picked up many times. This rearrangement joins TRBV20-1 to TRBJ1-1, with D perhaps matching TRBD1 (6 bases). The CDR3 sequence is 13 residues long. The V gene lost 5 bases and the J gene lost 8 bases, with 18 bases spanning the gap. Germline values: CDR1 DFQATT, CDR2 SNEGSKA (reference sequence). The CDR3 DNA reads TGCAGTGCTCCACAGGGAACGGCGCAGGAAGCTTTCTTT. This codes for CSAPQGTAQEAFF.

Ten or more counts support this clonotype. V is TRBV2 and J is TRBJ1-1, with a weak D call TRBD1 (5 bases). Trimming took off 4 bases at V and 4 bases at J, with 13 bases between the two ends. The CDR3 consists of 14 residues. Looked up from germline, CDR1 is SNHLY and CDR2 is FYNNEI. Here the CDR3 DNA reads TGTGCCAGCAGTGTGGGGACTATCGGCACTGAAGCTTTCTTT. Residues: CASSVGTIGTEAFF.